The 5 T cell receptor beta chains presented below share a single source sample, sequenced in a study of shared clonotypes between healthy human individuals. Some clones are missing from TCRdb's copy, which holds only in-frame ones; the method was immunoSEQ multiplex PCR. The table has about 380,000 clones, about 96% seen once. Specimen: memory CD8+ T cells sorted from blood. Described subset: CD45RO+ cells pooled with CCR7-negative TemRA cells. All receptors come from a man aged 25 to 40 in good health.

V gene TRBV5-4 combines with J gene TRBJ2-1, with a tentative D call TRBD2 (5 bases). V shed 1 base and J shed 7 bases, with 15 bases lying between them. CDR3 length equals 15 residues. CDR1 is SGHNT and CDR2 is YYREEE in the germline V gene (reference sequence). The chain's CDR3 is CASSLYLGIPNEQFF. The CDR3 region has the DNA TGTGCCAGCAGCTTGTATCTCGGGATTCCTAATGAGCAGTTCTTC. The variable domain in full, completed from reference TRBV5-4 and TRBJ2-1, reads ETGVTQSPTHLIKTRGQQVTLRCSSQSGHNTVSWYQQALGQGPQFIFQYYREEENGRGNFPPRFSGLQFPNYSSELNVNALELDDSALYLCASSLYLGIPNEQFFGPGTRLTVL.

The chain combines TRBV19 with TRBJ1-5; no definite D call. CDR3 length: 18 amino acids. V was shortened by 3 bases and J by 3 bases, with 21 bases between the two germline ends. Germline CDR1 is LNHDA and CDR2 is SQIVND (reference sequence). CDR3: CASSMRVYHSSFNQPQHF. The DNA for the CDR3 is TGTGCCAGTAGTATGAGGGTTTACCATTCCTCCTTCAATCAGCCCCAGCATTTT.

The V gene is TRBV28, the J gene TRBJ2-7; D perhaps matches TRBD1 (5 bases). Trimming removed 4 bases from V and 2 bases from J, with 9 bases in between. Germline CDR1 is MDHEN and CDR2 is SYDVKM. This CDR3 region has 13 residues. CDR3 sequence reads: CASSYDSTYEQYF. DNA for the CDR3: TGTGCCAGCAGTTACGACAGCACCTACGAGCAGTACTTC.

The gene calls are TRBV2 and TRBJ2-3, with D maybe TRBD2 (6 bases). Germline CDR1 SNHLY, CDR2 FYNNEI. The CDR3 is 13 amino acids. V dropped 4 bases and J dropped 3 bases, with 8 bases sitting between them. CDR3 amino acids: CASSATSTDTQYF. CDR3 nucleotide sequence: TGTGCCAGCAGTGCGACTAGTACAGATACGCAGTATTTT.

The chain recombines TRBV5-8 with TRBJ1-2; a weak D match, TRBD1 (6 bases). Germline CDR1 reads SGHTS; CDR2 reads YDEGEE. The V end lost 0 bases, the J end lost 6 bases, and 15 bases lay between the germline ends. CDR3 length: 15 amino acids. Here the CDR3 DNA reads TGTGCCAGCAGCTTGGATAGGGGGACTCCTCATGGCTACACCTTC. Amino acid sequence: CASSLDRGTPHGYTF.